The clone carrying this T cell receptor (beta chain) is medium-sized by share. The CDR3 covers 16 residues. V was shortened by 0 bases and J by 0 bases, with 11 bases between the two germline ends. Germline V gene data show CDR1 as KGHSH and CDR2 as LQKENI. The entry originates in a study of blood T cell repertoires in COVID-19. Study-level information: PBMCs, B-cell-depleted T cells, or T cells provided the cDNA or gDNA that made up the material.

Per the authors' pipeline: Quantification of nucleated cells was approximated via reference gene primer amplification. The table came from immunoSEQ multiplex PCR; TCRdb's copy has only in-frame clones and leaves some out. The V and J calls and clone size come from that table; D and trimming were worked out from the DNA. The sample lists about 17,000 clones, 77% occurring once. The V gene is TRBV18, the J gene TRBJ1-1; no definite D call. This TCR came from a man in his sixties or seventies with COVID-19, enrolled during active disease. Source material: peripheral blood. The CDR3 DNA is TGTGCCAGCTCACCACCCTCAGGAACCATGAACACTGAAGCTTTCTTT. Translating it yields CASSPPSGTMNTEAFF.